The next 3 T cell receptor beta chains were all read from a single sample in a study of untreated major depressive disorder. These TCRs are of unknown antigen specificity. Method: immunoSEQ multiplex PCR; TCRdb's copy keeps in-frame clones and lacks some. The repertoire includes roughly 17,000 clones, approximately 92% of them detected once, and approximately 0.58% sits in the top ten. Study-wide findings and caveats: Depressed patients' CD4+ T cells carried increased TRBV05-01 (Vbeta 5.1) usage versus control CD4+ T cells.

The sample comprised CD4+ T cells from PBMCs. The receptor set was obtained from a woman aged 40 to 50 with major depressive disorder.

The rearrangement joins TRBV7-6 to TRBJ2-7; a weak D match, TRBD1 (7 bases). The CDR3 covers 14 residues. Per the germline V gene, CDR1 is SGHVS and CDR2 is FNYEAQ. V lost 2 bases to trimming and J lost 7 bases, with 15 bases between them. The CDR3 spells CASSLNSGGREQYF. As DNA, the CDR3 is TGTGCCAGCAGCTTAAATTCAGGGGGGCGTGAGCAGTACTTC.

This clone turned up a few times. The chain is built from TRBV6-5 and TRBJ1-2; D gene ambiguous. The CDR3 length is 13 residues. CDR1 MNHEY and CDR2 SVGAGI come from the germline V gene. V was cut by 4 bases and J by 6 bases, with 12 bases left in between. The CDR3 coding sequence is TGTGCCAGCAGTTTAGGCCCAAAGGATGGCTACACCTTC. Its translation is CASSLGPKDGYTF.

V is TRBV19 and J is TRBJ1-2, with D hard to call. Germline V gene data show CDR1 as LNHDA and CDR2 as SQIVND (reference sequence). V was shortened by 0 bases and J by 6 bases, with 14 bases between the two germline ends. This CDR3 spans 15 amino acids. The CDR3 DNA follows: TGTGCCAGTAGTATAGATCCGACGGGGAGGGATGGCTACACCTTC. The encoded protein is CASSIDPTGRDGYTF.